The 22 T cell receptor beta chains given below trace back to one sample, sequenced in a study of human T cells and chemical hapten exposure. Via MiXCR, TCRdb re-called the RACE reads, giving one row per CDR3 protein. The table records fewer than 500,000 distinct CDR3 sequences, 4.8% of them present only once. Described time point: patch test 1, 2 weeks after DPC sensitization. The treatment here: therapeutic diphenylcyclopropenone sensitization with weekly scalp DPC. The material sequenced was whole blood, taken in connection with sensitization to the hapten diphenylcyclopropenone (DPC). The source of these receptors is a woman in her forties or fifties with alopecia areata. Some clones in this sample may be carry-over from other donors' samples.

Ten or more counts support this clonotype. The chain combines TRBV3-1 with TRBJ1-1, with TRBD1 identical over 7 bases. V shed 5 bases and J 5 bases; nucleotides not matched to a gene: 11. Per germline, CDR1 LGHDT and CDR2 YNNKEL (reference sequence). CDR3 length equals 15 residues. CDR3 sequence: CASSFRQGLGTEAFF. In DNA, the CDR3 is TGTGCCAGCAGCTTTCGACAGGGTTTAGGGACTGAAGCTTTCTTT. Drawing the rest from reference TRBV3-1 and TRBJ1-1, the complete variable domain is DTAVSQTPKYLVTQMGNDKSIKCEQNLGHDTMYWYKQDSKKFLKIMFSYNNKELIINETVPNRFSPKSPDKAHLNLHINSLELGDSAVYFCASSFRQGLGTEAFFGQGTRLTVV.

This clonotype occurred many times. The J gene is TRBJ2-5, the V gene TRBV28; no definite D call. Per germline, CDR1 MDHEN and CDR2 SYDVKM. The V gene lost 6 bases and the J gene lost 0 bases, with 8 bases spanning the gap. The CDR3 is 13 residues long. In DNA form, the CDR3 reads TGTGCCAGCAGCAAAAGCGACCAAGAGACCCAGTACTTC. Translating it yields CASSKSDQETQYF. Looking up the rest from reference TRBV28 and TRBJ2-5 gives the full variable domain: DVKVTQSSRYLVKRTGEKVFLECVQDMDHENMFWYRQDPGLGLRLIYFSYDVKMKEKGDIPEGYSVSREKKERFSLILESASTNQTSMYLCASSKSDQETQYFGPGTRLLVL.

This chain connects TRBV20-1 to TRBJ2-7, with D possibly matching TRBD2 (6 bases). The germline V gene encodes CDR1 DFQATT and CDR2 SNEGSKA (reference sequence). The CDR3 is 16 residues long. Trimming took off 5 bases at V and 0 bases at J, with 20 bases between the two ends. Here the CDR3 DNA reads TGCAGTGCTGCCCGCGAGGGGTGGACTAACTCCTACGAGCAGTACTTC. It is translated as CSAAREGWTNSYEQYF.

Ten or more counts support this clonotype. This chain links TRBV9 with TRBJ2-2; D call uncertain. The germline gives CDR1 SGDLS, CDR2 YYNGEE. V was cut by 0 bases and J by 1 base, with 4 bases left in between. The CDR3 totals 14 residues. The DNA for the CDR3 is TGTGCCAGCAGCGTAGCGGGGAACACCGGGGAGCTGTTTTTT. Its translation is CASSVAGNTGELFF.

This clonotype has only a few counts. V and J are TRBV7-9 and TRBJ2-3; 7 bases agree with TRBD2. From germline, CDR1 is SEHNR and CDR2 FQNEAQ (reference sequence). The V segment lost 4 bases and the J segment 1 base; nucleotides outside the gene matches: 5. The CDR3 spans 15 residues. The CDR3 DNA is TGTGCCAGCAGCTACCGGGGGGACCGCACAGATACGCAGTATTTT. Amino acid sequence: CASSYRGDRTDTQYF.

This clonotype was observed at least ten times. The chain employs TRBV29-1 and TRBJ2-1; no clear D. V dropped 3 bases and J dropped 10 bases, with 19 bases sitting between them. Germline-derived CDR1 and CDR2 are SQVTM and ANQGSEA. The CDR3 length is 14 residues. The CDR3 region is CSVDRQQYNDEQFF. As DNA, the CDR3 is TGCAGCGTTGATAGACAACAATACAATGACGAGCAGTTCTTC.

The V and J genes are TRBV12-3 or TRBV12-4 and TRBJ2-7; 12 bases line up with TRBD1. The CDR3 consists of 15 residues. With V trimmed by 3 bases and J by 2 bases, 2 bases remained unmatched. The CDR3 nucleotides read TGTGCCAGCAGTTTCGGGACAGGGGGCCCCTACGAGCAGTACTTC. Amino acid sequence: CASSFGTGGPYEQYF.

The CDR3: CASSLVMAGGQETQYF. The CDR3 coding sequence is TGTGCCAGCAGCTTAGTTATGGCGGGGGGGCAAGAGACCCAGTACTTC. The chain is built from TRBV7-6 and TRBJ2-5; 9 bases align to TRBD2. V was pared by 1 base and J by 2 bases, with 5 bases of the junction left unmatched. The CDR3 length is 16 residues. Germline V lookup: CDR1 SGHVS, CDR2 FNYEAQ.

The V and J genes are TRBV9 and TRBJ2-1, with TRBD2 matching over 10 bases. The CDR3 extends over 16 amino acids. V dropped 0 bases and J dropped 2; count of bases not matched to a gene: 2. From germline, CDR1 is SGDLS and CDR2 YYNGEE. The CDR3 bases are TGTGCCAGCAGCGTAGTTCTAGCGGGGGCCTACAATGAGCAGTTCTTC. It encodes CASSVVLAGAYNEQFF.

The chain carries TRBV7-2 and TRBJ2-3, with unresolved D. This CDR3 contains 13 residues. Trimming removed 5 bases from V and 2 bases from J, with 8 bases in between. Germline CDR1 and CDR2: SGHTA and FQGNSA. DNA for the CDR3: TGTGCCAGCAGCCCTTGGACCACAGATACGCAGTATTTT. Amino acid sequence: CASSPWTTDTQYF. The whole variable domain, remainder taken from reference TRBV7-2 and TRBJ2-3, is GAGVSQSPSNKVTEKGKDVELRCDPISGHTALYWYRQSLGQGLEFLIYFQGNSAPDKSGLPSDRFSAERTGGSVSTLTIQRTQQEDSAVYLCASSPWTTDTQYFGPGTRLTVL.

This clonotype was counted many times. V and J are TRBV6-2 or TRBV6-3 and TRBJ2-7; 7 bases match TRBD2. The CDR3 length is 14 residues. V lost 6 bases to trimming and J lost 0 bases; unmatched junction nucleotides: 5. Germline CDR1 and CDR2: MNHEY and SVGEGT. CDR3 bases: TGTGCCAGCAGACTAGCGAAGAGCTCCTACGAGCAGTACTTC. It codes for CASRLAKSSYEQYF.

With regard to this clonotype: Just one base apart from a much larger clone, this may be a read error. V usage is TRBV7-9 and J usage is TRBJ1-2; TRBD1 agrees at 7 bases. This CDR3 contains 15 residues. The germline gives CDR1 SEHNR, CDR2 FQNEAQ (reference sequence). V gave up 4 bases and J gave up 4 bases; unmatched junction bases: 9. The CDR3 DNA is TGTGCCAGCAGCTCGTCTGGGACAGATAGCTATGGCTACACCTTC. This codes for CASSSSGTDSYGYTF.

This clonotype was seen ten or more times. The CDR3 region is CSARGLASYEQYF. The CDR3 region has the DNA TGCAGTGCTAGAGGACTGGCCTCCTACGAGCAGTACTTC. V gene TRBV20-1 combines with J gene TRBJ2-7; D is uncertain. Germline loops: CDR1 DFQATT, CDR2 SNEGSKA (reference sequence). V gave up 1 base and J gave up 0 bases, with 7 bases separating them. The CDR3 is 13 amino acids.

This clonotype occurred many times. The chain recombines TRBV20-1 with TRBJ2-3; TRBD2 might be the D (6 bases). The V end lost 5 bases, the J end lost 4 bases, and 7 bases lay between the germline ends. This CDR3 has 11 residues. CDR1 and CDR2 (germline): DFQATT, SNEGSKA (reference sequence). The CDR3: CSAPGADTQYF. CDR3 in DNA: TGCAGTGCTCCGGGAGCAGATACGCAGTATTTT.

This clonotype has ten or more counts. The rearrangement links TRBV11-2 to TRBJ2-3; D assignment may be TRBD1 or TRBD2 (5 bases each). This CDR3 has 15 residues. The V and J ends lost 3 bases and 0 bases respectively, with 10 bases between them. Germline-derived CDR1 and CDR2 are SGHAT and FQNNGV. This chain's CDR3 is CASSFRDRSTDTQYF. The CDR3 nucleotides read TGTGCCAGCAGCTTCCGGGACCGAAGCACAGATACGCAGTATTTT.

This clonotype was observed a handful of times. The V call is TRBV6-5, the J call TRBJ1-2, with D possibly being TRBD1 (6 bases). The V gene lost 2 bases and the J gene lost 6 bases, with 13 bases spanning the gap. The germline V gene encodes CDR1 MNHEY and CDR2 SVGAGI. This CDR3 is built from 14 residues. CDR3 coding DNA: TGTGCCAGCAGTTACAATTCAGGGGACGATGGCTACACCTTC. Its protein is CASSYNSGDDGYTF.

This clonotype was counted at least ten times. The V call is TRBV25-1, the J call TRBJ2-7; D possibly corresponds to TRBD2 (5 bases). Germline CDR1 reads MGHDK; CDR2 reads SYGVNS. This CDR3 has 15 residues. V was pared by 2 bases and J by 6 bases, with 17 bases between. The CDR3 sequence is CASSEPIGLEGEQYF. Here the CDR3 DNA reads TGTGCCAGCAGTGAACCGATCGGACTTGAGGGCGAGCAGTACTTC.

Only a few counts were recorded for this clonotype. The chain employs TRBV28 and TRBJ2-7; unclear D gene. The ends were cut back, 3 bases at V and 0 bases at J, with 9 bases in the middle. Looked up from germline, CDR1 is MDHEN and CDR2 is SYDVKM. The CDR3 sequence is 14 residues long. The CDR3 spells CASSFSVSSYEQYF. Here the CDR3 DNA reads TGTGCCAGCAGTTTCTCGGTGAGCTCCTACGAGCAGTACTTC.

In its sample, this clonotype was seen a few times. V gene TRBV20-1 combines with J gene TRBJ2-2, with TRBD1 matching over 9 bases. This CDR3 has 15 residues. CDR1 and CDR2 (germline): DFQATT, SNEGSKA (reference sequence). Trimming at V came to 6 bases and at J to 1 base, leaving 6 bases not matched to a gene. The CDR3 DNA reads as TGCAGTGCAGAACCGGGACAGGGGAACACCGGGGAGCTGTTTTTT. Its translation: CSAEPGQGNTGELFF.

The genes are TRBV5-6 and TRBJ2-5, with D tentatively TRBD1 (6 bases). Trimming stripped 1 base from V and 4 bases from J, with 11 bases between. CDR3 length: 14 amino acids. Germline CDR1 reads SGHDT; CDR2 reads YYEEEE. CDR3 sequence (DNA): TGTGCCAGCAGCTTGACAGGGCATGGAGAGACCCAGTACTTC. It encodes CASSLTGHGETQYF.

This clonotype was detected many times. V and J are TRBV18 and TRBJ1-1; possibly TRBD1 for D (5 bases). V was clipped by 3 bases and J by 7 bases, with 18 bases between them. The germline CDR1 and CDR2 sequences are KGHSH and LQKENI. This CDR3 has 15 amino acids. Written as DNA, the CDR3 is TGTGCCAGCTCACCGGGGCAGCTGTTGCAGGTTGAAGCTTTCTTT. Its protein is CASSPGQLLQVEAFF. Filled out from reference TRBV18 and TRBJ1-1, the complete variable domain reads NAGVMQNPRHLVRRRGQEARLRCSPMKGHSHVYWYRQLPEEGLKFMVYLQKENIIDESGMPKERFSAEFPKEGPSILRIQQVVRGDSAAYFCASSPGQLLQVEAFFGQGTRLTVV.

This clonotype was seen more than once but under ten times. V is TRBV9 and J is TRBJ2-2, with 13 bases identical to TRBD2. V lost 0 bases, J lost 4 bases, and 9 bases stayed unmatched. The germline V gene encodes CDR1 SGDLS and CDR2 YYNGEE. The CDR3 runs 19 residues. The CDR3 DNA is TGTGCCAGCAGCGTAGGCCGGTTCCGGACTAGCGGGAGCACCGGGGAGCTGTTTTTT. This encodes CASSVGRFRTSGSTGELFF. The complete variable domain, with remaining parts taken from reference TRBV9 and TRBJ2-2, reads DSGVTQTPKHLITATGQRVTLRCSPRSGDLSVYWYQQSLDQGLQFLIQYYNGEERAKGNILERFSAQQFPDLHSELNLSSLELGDSALYFCASSVGRFRTSGSTGELFFGEGSRLTVL.